The clone carrying this TCR beta chain occurred a few times. Its target is not known. Time point noted: sample taken at primary tumor resection. Without sorting, whole RNA was sequenced from tumor, nontumor lung or frozen PBMC. The CDR3 contains 13 residues. Germline V gene sequence: CDR1 SGDLS, CDR2 YYNGEE. The ends were cut back, 0 bases at V and 2 bases at J, with 3 bases in the middle. The data are from a study of spatial heterogeneity in lung cancer. Study-level findings and limits: Expanded tumor TCRs that were ubiquitous appeared in blood more at resection than follow-up.

TCRdb re-analysed the 5' RACE reads in MiXCR, keeping a single row per CDR3 protein. The sample yields about 38,000 distinct CDR3 sequences, 6.5% to 9% seen once. Sequenced here: PBMCs, sampled at surgery. The chain couples TRBV9 to TRBJ2-1; D is undetermined. This clonotype was sampled from a male donor with early-stage non-small cell lung cancer. The CDR3: CASSVAPYNEQFF. CDR3 in DNA: TGTGCCAGCAGCGTAGCCCCCTACAATGAGCAGTTCTTC.